The source of this T cell receptor beta chain is a study of identical twins. Study results and caveats: Cross-sectional statistics underpinned the conclusions; the same donors were not followed. Among out-of-frame alpha sequences shared by twins, low generation probability occurred in excess.

Regarding this clonotype: Antigen: not known.

Germline CDR1 is SNHLY and CDR2 is FYNNEI. The CDR3 is made up of 12 amino acids. Trimming cost V 8 bases and J 5 bases; bases outside gene matches: 3. Template switching added a universal primer site; cDNA carried unique molecular identifiers. TCRdb re-derived calls from the 5' RACE reads in MiXCR, one entry per CDR3 protein. Of hundreds of thousands of distinct CDR3 sequences listed, 8.6% were seen once; the top ten hold more than 0.75%. Every donor was a healthy Caucasian. Separately, the same data were catalogued under a study of yellow fever vaccine responses in identical twins.

This clonotype was obtained from a woman aged 18-29 years in good health. The sequencing sample was made of PBMCs. The rearrangement links TRBV2 to TRBJ2-1; 7 positions match TRBD1. The CDR3, as DNA: TGTGCCAGCCGGGACAGCAACAATGAGCAGTTCTTC. Amino acids: CASRDSNNEQFF.